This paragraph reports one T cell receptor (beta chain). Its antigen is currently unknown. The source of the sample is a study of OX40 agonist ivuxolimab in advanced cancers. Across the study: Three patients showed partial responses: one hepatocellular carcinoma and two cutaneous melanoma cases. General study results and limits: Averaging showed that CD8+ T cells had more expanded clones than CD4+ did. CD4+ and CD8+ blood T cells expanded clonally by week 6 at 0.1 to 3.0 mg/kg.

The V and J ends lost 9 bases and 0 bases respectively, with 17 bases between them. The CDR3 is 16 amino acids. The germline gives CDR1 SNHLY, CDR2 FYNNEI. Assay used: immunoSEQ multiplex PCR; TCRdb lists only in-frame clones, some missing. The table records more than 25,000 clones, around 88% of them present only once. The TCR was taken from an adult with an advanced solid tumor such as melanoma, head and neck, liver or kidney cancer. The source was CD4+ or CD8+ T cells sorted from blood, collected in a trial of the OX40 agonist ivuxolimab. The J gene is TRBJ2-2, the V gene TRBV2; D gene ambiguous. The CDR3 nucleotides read TGTGCCAGGACCCGCGAAGTTAGTACGAACACCGGGGAGCTGTTTTTT. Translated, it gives CARTREVSTNTGELFF.